The sequence of this T cell receptor (beta chain) was determined in a study of shared clonotypes between healthy human individuals. Broader study findings: Clonotypes which were not shared had lower generation probabilities than clonotypes that all four donors shared.

This clone was found once. Its antigen is undetermined. The CDR3 is made up of 17 amino acids. The V segment lost 1 base and the J segment 2 bases; nucleotides outside the gene matches: 6. Germline CDR1 SGHRS, CDR2 YFSETQ. For each subset, genomic DNA was distributed in equal portions over several immunoSEQ plates. The repertoire was sequenced with immunoSEQ multiplex PCR; TCRdb's copy has only in-frame clones and lacks some. The sample shows 1.6 million or so clones, 98% of them seen only once. The source is a man aged 25 to 40 in good health. The chain recombines TRBV5-1 with TRBJ2-5, with TRBD2 identical over 12 bases. Specimen: naive CD4+ T cells sorted from blood. Subset specified: CD45RA+ positively selected. The CDR3: CASSLSRGTSGQETQYF. The CDR3 DNA reads TGCGCCAGCAGCTTGAGTCGCGGGACTAGCGGGCAAGAGACCCAGTACTTC. Looking up the rest from reference TRBV5-1 and TRBJ2-5 gives the full variable domain: KAGVTQTPRYLIKTRGQQVTLSCSPISGHRSVSWYQQTPGQGLQFLFEYFSETQRNKGNFPGRFSGRQFSNSRSEMNVSTLELGDSALYLCASSLSRGTSGQETQYFGPGTRLLVL.